Listed below are T cell receptor beta chains from one sample, sequenced in a study of T cells and copy number aberrations in small-cell lung cancer. TCRdb's table, derived via immunoSEQ multiplex PCR, lists solely in-frame clones and lacks some. The sample shows roughly 1,600 clones, around four fifths of them seen only once. Material for sequencing was normal tissue next to the tumor. The receptors originated from a man aged 55 to 70 with small cell lung cancer. Each CDR3 is given with its conserved first and last residue. Fields, in order: CDR3 length, D gene, V gene, clone size, J gene, CDR3 DNA, CDR3 protein. D genes are given only for firm matches. Only some rows state a clone size, as once, few, many or a class for expanded clones.

len: 15; d_gene: NA; v_gene: TRBV7-8; abundance: once; j_gene: TRBJ2-2; CDR3nt: TGTGCCAGCAGAGAACGGGGAGGGAACACCGGGGAGCTGTTTTTT; CDR3aa: CASRERGGNTGELFF
len: 15; d_gene: NA; v_gene: TRBV6-5; abundance: NA; j_gene: TRBJ2-1; CDR3nt: TGTGCCAGCAGTTACTCAGGGGCCACCTACAATGAGCAGTTCTTC; CDR3aa: CASSYSGATYNEQFF
len: 13; d_gene: NA; v_gene: TRBV7-2; abundance: NA; j_gene: TRBJ2-3; CDR3nt: TGTGCCAGCAGCTCTGAAAAGGGGCGTACGCAGTATTTT; CDR3aa: CASSSEKGRTQYF
len: 14; d_gene: NA; v_gene: TRBV14; abundance: NA; j_gene: TRBJ1-2; CDR3nt: TGTGCCAGCAGCCAAGATCGCCGGGGGGGAGGCTACACCTTC; CDR3aa: CASSQDRRGGGYTF
len: 14; d_gene: NA; v_gene: TRBV7-9; abundance: NA; j_gene: TRBJ2-2; CDR3nt: TGTGCCAGCAGCTCGGGTCCAAACACCGGGGAGCTGGTTTTT; CDR3aa: CASSSGPNTGELVF
len: 16; d_gene: NA; v_gene: TRBV4-1; abundance: once; j_gene: TRBJ1-3; CDR3nt: TGCGCCAGCAGCCAAATCAAGGGCCTAAGGGGAAACACCATATATTTT; CDR3aa: CASSQIKGLRGNTIYF
len: 15; d_gene: NA; v_gene: TRBV19; abundance: NA; j_gene: TRBJ1-5; CDR3nt: TGTGCCAGCCGAACAGTCCCGACAGGCAATCAGCCCCAGCATTTT; CDR3aa: CASRTVPTGNQPQHF
len: 15; d_gene: NA; v_gene: TRBV29-1; abundance: NA; j_gene: TRBJ1-2; CDR3nt: TGCAGCGTCGGTGGACTGGACACAAACCTATATGGCTACACCTTC; CDR3aa: CSVGGLDTNLYGYTF
len: 13; d_gene: NA; v_gene: TRBV6-5; abundance: NA; j_gene: TRBJ2-1; CDR3nt: TGTGCCAGCAGTTACTCGAGAGACAATGAGCAGTTCTTC; CDR3aa: CASSYSRDNEQFF
len: 14; d_gene: NA; v_gene: TRBV9; abundance: NA; j_gene: TRBJ1-5; CDR3nt: TGTGCCAGCAGCGTAGGGGACATAAATCAGCCCCAGCATTTT; CDR3aa: CASSVGDINQPQHF
len: 13; d_gene: TRBD1; v_gene: TRBV11-2; abundance: NA; j_gene: TRBJ1-2; CDR3nt: TGTGCCAGCAGCGCGACAGGGGTTAACGGCTACACCTTC; CDR3aa: CASSATGVNGYTF
len: 13; d_gene: TRBD1; v_gene: TRBV7-9; abundance: NA; j_gene: TRBJ2-7; CDR3nt: TGTGCCAGCAGCTTTAACAGGGGGCATGAGCAGTACTTC; CDR3aa: CASSFNRGHEQYF
len: 14; d_gene: TRBD2; v_gene: TRBV11-2; abundance: NA; j_gene: TRBJ2-1; CDR3nt: TGTGCCAGCACCCTAGCGGGAGACGTGGGTGAGCAGTTCTTC; CDR3aa: CASTLAGDVGEQFF
len: 15; d_gene: NA; v_gene: TRBV19; abundance: few; j_gene: TRBJ1-2; CDR3nt: TGTGCCAGTAGTCGTGGACAGCCTGGGGACTATGGCTACACCTTC; CDR3aa: CASSRGQPGDYGYTF
len: 11; d_gene: NA; v_gene: TRBV14; abundance: NA; j_gene: TRBJ2-5; CDR3nt: TGTGCCAGCAGCCTTGGGGAGACCCAGTACTTC; CDR3aa: CASSLGETQYF
len: 12; d_gene: NA; v_gene: TRBV27; abundance: NA; j_gene: TRBJ2-3; CDR3nt: TGTGCCAGCAGTTCCTACGGAGATACGCAGTATTTT; CDR3aa: CASSSYGDTQYF
len: 15; d_gene: TRBD2; v_gene: TRBV7-9; abundance: NA; j_gene: TRBJ2-7; CDR3nt: TGTGCCAGCAGCATCAATAGCGGGAAAGGATACGAGCAGTACTTC; CDR3aa: CASSINSGKGYEQYF
len: 14; d_gene: NA; v_gene: TRBV18; abundance: few; j_gene: TRBJ1-1; CDR3nt: TGTGCCAGCTCACGAAGGGGCAGGAACACTGAAGCTTTCTTT; CDR3aa: CASSRRGRNTEAFF
len: 16; d_gene: TRBD2; v_gene: TRBV5-1; abundance: few; j_gene: TRBJ2-1; CDR3nt: TGCGCCAGCAGCTTGGCCTTTAGCGGGGAGAAGAATGAGCAGTTCTTC; CDR3aa: CASSLAFSGEKNEQFF
len: 15; d_gene: NA; v_gene: TRBV5-5; abundance: NA; j_gene: TRBJ2-5; CDR3nt: TGTGCCAGCAGCAGTAACGGACTTCCGCAAGAGACCCAGTACTTC; CDR3aa: CASSSNGLPQETQYF
len: 13; d_gene: NA; v_gene: TRBV11-2; abundance: NA; j_gene: TRBJ2-7; CDR3nt: TGTGCCAGCAGCTGGCTTGGACAATACGAGCAGTACTTC; CDR3aa: CASSWLGQYEQYF
len: 14; d_gene: NA; v_gene: TRBV7-9; abundance: NA; j_gene: TRBJ2-5; CDR3nt: TGTGCCAGCAGCTTAGTTCCCCGGGAAGAGACCCAGTACTTC; CDR3aa: CASSLVPREETQYF
len: 16; d_gene: TRBD2; v_gene: TRBV9; abundance: few; j_gene: TRBJ2-5; CDR3nt: TGTGCCAGCAGCGTAGGGAACGGGGGAGGGCAAGAGACCCAGTACTTC; CDR3aa: CASSVGNGGGQETQYF
len: 16; d_gene: TRBD2; v_gene: TRBV18; abundance: NA; j_gene: TRBJ2-3; CDR3nt: TGTGCCAGCTCACCACCGGGAACTAGCGGCACAGATACGCAGTATTTT; CDR3aa: CASSPPGTSGTDTQYF
len: 13; d_gene: NA; v_gene: TRBV10-1; abundance: NA; j_gene: TRBJ2-2; CDR3nt: TGCGCCAGCAGTGACAGGGACACCGGGGAGCTGTTTTTT; CDR3aa: CASSDRDTGELFF
len: 15; d_gene: NA; v_gene: TRBV11-2; abundance: NA; j_gene: TRBJ2-5; CDR3nt: TGTGCCAGCAGCCGAGGGGGTCAGGGTCTTGAGACCCAGTACTTC; CDR3aa: CASSRGGQGLETQYF
len: 14; d_gene: NA; v_gene: TRBV6-5; abundance: few; j_gene: TRBJ2-7; CDR3nt: TGTGCCAGCACCCCCGGGACGGAAGGCTACGAGCAGTACTTC; CDR3aa: CASTPGTEGYEQYF
len: 16; d_gene: TRBD1; v_gene: TRBV27; abundance: NA; j_gene: TRBJ2-3; CDR3nt: TGTGCCAGCAGTCCAACTCTTGGGACAGGGAGAGATACGCAGTATTTT; CDR3aa: CASSPTLGTGRDTQYF
len: 13; d_gene: NA; v_gene: TRBV25-1; abundance: NA; j_gene: TRBJ2-7; CDR3nt: TGTGCCAGCAGGGGGGACACAATCTACGAGCAGTACTTC; CDR3aa: CASRGDTIYEQYF
len: 14; d_gene: TRBD2; v_gene: TRBV4-1; abundance: NA; j_gene: TRBJ2-2; CDR3nt: TGCGCCAGCGCTAGCGGGAGGAACACCGGGGAGCTGTTTTTT; CDR3aa: CASASGRNTGELFF
len: 14; d_gene: TRBD2; v_gene: TRBV7-8; abundance: NA; j_gene: TRBJ2-2; CDR3nt: TGTGCCAGCAGCTGGGAGGGGTACACCGGGGAGCTGTTTTTT; CDR3aa: CASSWEGYTGELFF
len: 17; d_gene: NA; v_gene: TRBV5-1; abundance: NA; j_gene: TRBJ2-2; CDR3nt: TGCGCCAGCAGCAAAGGGTTCAGGGTTAAGGACACCGGGGAGCTGTTTTTT; CDR3aa: CASSKGFRVKDTGELFF
len: 14; d_gene: NA; v_gene: TRBV4-2; abundance: once; j_gene: TRBJ1-5; CDR3nt: TGTGCCAGCAGCCAAGATCGGGAGGATGGGCCCCAGCATTTT; CDR3aa: CASSQDREDGPQHF
len: 14; d_gene: TRBD2; v_gene: TRBV30; abundance: NA; j_gene: TRBJ2-5; CDR3nt: TGTGCCTGGAGTGTATCTAGCGGGAGGGAGACCCAGTACTTC; CDR3aa: CAWSVSSGRETQYF
len: 14; d_gene: NA; v_gene: TRBV27; abundance: NA; j_gene: TRBJ2-1; CDR3nt: TGTGCCAGCAGTTTAAGGGGACTTTGGGGCGGGCAGTTCTTC; CDR3aa: CASSLRGLWGGQFF
len: 16; d_gene: NA; v_gene: TRBV5-4; abundance: NA; j_gene: TRBJ1-3; CDR3nt: TGTGCCAGCAGCCATCAGTTGGGGGCCTCTGGAAACACCATATATTTT; CDR3aa: CASSHQLGASGNTIYF
len: 12; d_gene: TRBD2; v_gene: TRBV28; abundance: NA; j_gene: TRBJ2-7; CDR3nt: TGTGCCAGCGGGCGGGGGTCCTACGAGCAGTACTTC; CDR3aa: CASGRGSYEQYF
len: 16; d_gene: TRBD2; v_gene: TRBV30; abundance: NA; j_gene: TRBJ2-1; CDR3nt: TGTGCCTGGAGAGGCCCGGGTAGCGGGAGTCGGAATGAGCAGTTCTTC; CDR3aa: CAWRGPGSGSRNEQFF
len: 12; d_gene: NA; v_gene: TRBV2; abundance: NA; j_gene: TRBJ1-2; CDR3nt: TGTGCCAGCAGGGGGTTAGGTGGGGGCTACACCTTC; CDR3aa: CASRGLGGGYTF
len: 14; d_gene: NA; v_gene: TRBV27; abundance: few; j_gene: TRBJ2-2; CDR3nt: TGTGCCAGCAGTTCATCAGGAGGGCTCGCTGGGATGTTTTTT; CDR3aa: CASSSSGGLAGMFF
len: 13; d_gene: NA; v_gene: TRBV30; abundance: NA; j_gene: TRBJ2-7; CDR3nt: TGTGCCTGGAGTGTAGGACAAAACTACGAGCAGTACTTC; CDR3aa: CAWSVGQNYEQYF